Presented here are 12 T cell receptor beta chains from one specimen sequenced in a study of T cell responses to AZD1222 COVID-19 vaccine. Assay: immunoSEQ multiplex PCR; the TCRdb copy retains only in-frame clones and omits some. The data show about 96,000 clones, with 85% to 90% seen just once and approximately 27% held by the top ten. Sequencing used peripheral blood, obtained on day 0 of AZD1222 vaccination. These receptors came from an adult in good health.

This clone was picked up one time. The rearrangement uses TRBV7-2 and TRBJ2-7; D gene ambiguous. The germline V gene has CDR1 SGHTA and CDR2 FQGNSA. This CDR3 spans 13 amino acids. V was cut by 2 bases and J by 0 bases, with 5 bases left in between. The CDR3 sequence is CASSLPGSYEQYF. The CDR3, as DNA: TGTGCCAGCAGCTTACCAGGCTCCTACGAGCAGTACTTC.

V usage is TRBV5-1 and J usage is TRBJ1-2; 7 nucleotides line up with TRBD1. J was trimmed by 4 bases and V by 4 bases; bases with no gene match: 7. This CDR3 spans 14 amino acids. In germline, CDR1 is SGHRS, CDR2 YFSETQ. The CDR3 reads CASSPQGVSYGYTF. The CDR3 region has the DNA TGCGCCAGCAGCCCCCAGGGGGTCAGCTATGGCTACACCTTC.

The chain joins TRBV4-2 to TRBJ1-5, with 7 bases identical to TRBD1. CDR1 LGHNA and CDR2 YNFKEQ come from the germline V gene. The length of the CDR3 is 15 residues. The junction had 3 bases not matched to a gene; V was cut back by 0 bases and J by 4 bases. As DNA, the CDR3 is TGTGCCAGCAGCCAAGAAGGCAGGGGGAATCAGCCCCAGCATTTT. Translation gives CASSQEGRGNQPQHF.

The CDR3 nucleotides read TGTGCCAGCGGAGGAGGGGCAACTAATGAAAAACTGTTTTTT. Encoded protein: CASGGGATNEKLFF. This chain connects TRBV28 to TRBJ1-4, with D tentatively TRBD1 (5 bases). Per germline, CDR1 MDHEN and CDR2 SYDVKM. This CDR3 region has 14 residues. V was pared by 8 bases and J by 0 bases, with 10 bases between.

This clone has only one observation. V gene TRBV2 combines with J gene TRBJ2-5, with a possible D match to TRBD1 (5 bases). Germline V gene data show CDR1 as SNHLY and CDR2 as FYNNEI. V was clipped by 1 base and J by 5 bases, with 17 bases between them. The CDR3 has 16 amino acids. CDR3 sequence (DNA): TGTGCCAGCAGTGAAGGGGTCAGGGCAATCGAGGAGACCCAGTACTTC. This translates into CASSEGVRAIEETQYF.

The chain couples TRBV6-2 or TRBV6-3 to TRBJ2-7; the match to TRBD1 covers 9 bases. Germline V gene lookup returns CDR1 MNHEY and CDR2 SVGEGT. V trimming: 6 bases; J trimming: 4 bases; junction bases outside the gene matches: 7. The length of the CDR3 is 14 residues. CDR3 protein: CASSDRGYSYEQYF. The CDR3 nucleotides are TGTGCCAGCAGCGACAGGGGGTACTCTTACGAGCAGTACTTC.

The CDR3 nucleotides read TGTGCCAGCTTCACGGGGGGAACTAGTGGCTACACCTTC. It translates to CASFTGGTSGYTF. J is TRBJ1-2 and V is TRBV5-6; the D gene is possibly TRBD1 (5 bases). The V gene's germline CDR1 is SGHDT and CDR2 YYEEEE. The CDR3 totals 13 residues. V was cut by 7 bases and J by 7 bases, with 17 bases left in between.

V is TRBV6-5 and J is TRBJ2-7; a weak D match, TRBD1 (5 bases). V lost 0 bases, J lost 5 bases, and 14 bases lay in between. The CDR3 runs to 15 residues. Germline V gives CDR1 MNHEY, CDR2 SVGAGI. In DNA form, the CDR3 reads TGTGCCAGCAGTTACTCGGCCATAAGGGGCAACGAGCAGTACTTC. It specifies CASSYSAIRGNEQYF.

The V and J genes are TRBV7-2 and TRBJ1-3; perhaps TRBD1 as D (5 bases). CDR3 length equals 16 residues. The germline CDR1 and CDR2 sequences are SGHTA and FQGNSA. V shed 5 bases and J shed 0 bases, with 14 bases lying between them. The CDR3 here is CASSPDRMISGNTIYF. CDR3 sequence (DNA): TGTGCCAGCAGCCCCGACAGAATGATCTCTGGAAACACCATATATTTT.

The chain combines TRBV10-2 with TRBJ2-5, with D perhaps TRBD2 (5 bases). Trimming removed 0 bases at V and 4 bases at J, with 9 bases between. The germline gives CDR1 WSHSY, CDR2 SAAADI. This CDR3 spans 14 amino acids. The CDR3 sequence is CASSESRVGETQYF. In DNA form, the CDR3 reads TGCGCCAGCAGTGAGTCGAGGGTTGGAGAGACCCAGTACTTC.

This rearrangement joins TRBV7-8 to TRBJ2-5; TRBD2 matches 8 bases. CDR1 and CDR2 (germline): SGHVS, FQNEAQ. The CDR3 is made up of 13 amino acids. The J segment lost 5 bases and the V segment lost 5 bases, leaving 4 bases of the junction unmatched. CDR3 DNA: TGTGCCAGCAGCCCGCGGGAGGCTGAGACCCAGTACTTC. Protein product: CASSPREAETQYF.

The J gene is TRBJ2-4, the V gene TRBV28; D gene uncertain. Trimming removed 3 bases from V and 0 bases from J, with 9 bases in between. The CDR3 sequence is 15 residues long. Germline V lookup: CDR1 MDHEN, CDR2 SYDVKM. The CDR3 loop is CASSFLPGAKNIQYF. CDR3 DNA sequence: TGTGCCAGCAGTTTTCTCCCCGGAGCCAAAAACATTCAGTACTTC.